This passage covers 29 T cell receptor beta chains from one sample sequenced in a study of early T cells in non-severe SARS-CoV-2 infection. Each CDR3 protein gets one entry after TCRdb re-called the 5' RACE reads with MiXCR. The table has tens of thousands of distinct CDR3 sequences, roughly 6.8% seen once. The sequenced sample consisted of whole blood. These TCRs come from an adult who was a healthcare worker with PCR-confirmed SARS-CoV-2 infection or an uninfected control (not recorded which).

There are a few counts of this clonotype. The chain links TRBV20-1 to TRBJ2-5; weak D call: TRBD1 (6 bases). The CDR3 extends over 12 amino acids. Trimming shortened V by 8 bases and J by 5 bases, and 15 bases separated the two germline ends. Germline CDR1 and CDR2: DFQATT and SNEGSKA (reference sequence). CDR3 amino acids: CSSEGEGETQYF. The CDR3 nucleotides are TGCAGTTCTGAGGGGGAAGGGGAGACCCAGTACTTC.

This clonotype was counted many times. This sequence joins TRBV5-4 and TRBJ1-2; the D is unclear. This CDR3 contains 13 residues. Trimming cost V 1 base and J 6 bases, with 10 bases left between them. Germline-derived CDR1 and CDR2 are SGHNT and YYREEE (reference sequence). CDR3 nucleotide sequence: TGTGCCAGCAGCTTGTCGGCTTATGATGGCTACACCTTC. This sequence encodes CASSLSAYDGYTF.

This chain links TRBV4-3 with TRBJ1-2, with D tentatively TRBD1 (6 bases). Germline V lookup: CDR1 LGHNA, CDR2 YSLEER. V lost 0 bases and J lost 4, with 12 bases in between. The CDR3 runs 15 residues. CDR3 protein: CASSQEGQGSYGYTF. DNA of the CDR3: TGCGCCAGCAGCCAAGAAGGTCAGGGGTCCTATGGCTACACCTTC.

This clonotype came up many times. The chain uses TRBV20-1 and TRBJ2-1; TRBD2 might be the D (5 bases). CDR3 length: 12 amino acids. Germline V CDR1 and CDR2: DFQATT, SNEGSKA (reference sequence). Trimming took 3 bases from V and 7 from J, leaving 10 bases between them. The CDR3 DNA is TGCAGTGCTAGCGGGGTGAAAAATGAGCAGTTCTTC. Amino acid sequence: CSASGVKNEQFF.

This chain connects TRBV20-1 to TRBJ2-5, with TRBD1 as a possible D gene (7 bases). The V gene's germline CDR1 is DFQATT and CDR2 SNEGSKA (reference sequence). This CDR3 has 12 residues. V lost 5 bases and J 8 bases, leaving 15 bases between the germline ends. As DNA, the CDR3 is TGCAGTGCTCGAGGACAGGCGGGAACCCAGTACTTC. The encoded protein is CSARGQAGTQYF.

This clonotype was seen repeatedly, ten times or more. The chain employs TRBV7-2 and TRBJ2-7, with 8 bases aligning to TRBD2. V lost 1 base to trimming and J lost 2 bases; unmatched junction nucleotides: 4. Germline V gene data show CDR1 as SGHTA and CDR2 as FQGNSA. This CDR3 comprises 15 residues. CDR3 sequence (DNA): TGTGCCAGCAGCTTAGTGGTCGGGGGGGCCTACGAGCAGTACTTC. This gives the protein CASSLVVGGAYEQYF. The whole variable domain, filled in from reference TRBV7-2 and TRBJ2-7, reads GAGVSQSPSNKVTEKGKDVELRCDPISGHTALYWYRQSLGQGLEFLIYFQGNSAPDKSGLPSDRFSAERTGGSVSTLTIQRTQQEDSAVYLCASSLVVGGAYEQYFGPGTRLTVT.

This clonotype was seen ten or more times. The chain employs TRBV15 and TRBJ1-1, with D perhaps TRBD1 (5 bases). CDR3 length: 16 residues. The germline CDR1 and CDR2 sequences are LNHNV and YYDKDF (reference sequence). V was cut by 1 base and J by 9 bases, with 21 bases left in between. DNA of the CDR3: TGTGCCACCAGCAGAGGGGGTCTAAGGGCCTCGGGACAAGCTTTCTTT. It is translated as CATSRGGLRASGQAFF.

This clonotype was seen at least ten times. The J gene is TRBJ2-5, the V gene TRBV14; D call uncertain. Trimming removed 4 bases from V and 3 bases from J, with 9 bases in between. The CDR3 covers 13 residues. CDR1 and CDR2 (germline): SGHDN, FVKESK. The CDR3 loop is CASSPLGKETQYF. CDR3 nucleotides: TGTGCCAGCAGCCCACTCGGAAAAGAGACCCAGTACTTC. The whole variable domain, filled in from reference TRBV14 and TRBJ2-5, reads EAGVTQFPSHSVIEKGQTVTLRCDPISGHDNLYWYRRVMGKEIKFLLHFVKESKQDESGMPNNRFLAERTGGTYSTLKVQPAELEDSGVYFCASSPLGKETQYFGPGTRLLVL.

This clonotype appeared many times. V and J are TRBV29-1 and TRBJ1-2, with D unclear. Germline CDR1 SQVTM, CDR2 ANQGSEA. The CDR3 sequence is 14 residues long. Trimming stripped 7 bases from V and 4 bases from J, with 19 bases between. Written as DNA, the CDR3 is TGCAGCGCCGAGGGTGTTAGGTTCGGCTATGGCTACACCTTC. Amino acids: CSAEGVRFGYGYTF.

This clonotype was detected ten times or more. V is TRBV4-3 and J is TRBJ1-5; no clear D. This CDR3 has 14 amino acids. The germline V gene has CDR1 LGHNA and CDR2 YSLEER. The ends were cut back, 0 bases at V and 0 bases at J, with 3 bases in the middle. The CDR3 DNA sequence: TGCGCCAGCAGCCAAGACAGTAGCAATCAGCCCCAGCATTTT. Amino acid sequence: CASSQDSSNQPQHF.

This clonotype was counted ten times or more. The chain carries TRBV6-2 or TRBV6-3 and TRBJ2-6; D gene ambiguous. Germline V gene data show CDR1 as MNHEY and CDR2 as SVGEGT. The CDR3 has 15 amino acids. Trimming took 7 bases from V and 0 from J, leaving 10 bases between them. CDR3 sequence: CASTKTGSGANVLTF. The CDR3 DNA is TGTGCCAGCACCAAGACGGGCTCTGGGGCCAACGTCCTGACTTTC.

This rearrangement joins TRBV7-6 to TRBJ2-1, with D uncertain. This CDR3 contains 12 residues. Per germline, CDR1 SGHVS and CDR2 FNYEAQ. Deletions cut 3 bases from V and 6 bases from J, with 6 bases between. CDR3 nucleotide sequence: TGTGCCAGCAGCTTGAACAGCAATGAGCAGTTCTTC. It is translated as CASSLNSNEQFF.

This clonotype was seen repeatedly, ten times or more. CDR3 loop: CASSLVVRAGRVNEQFF. In DNA, the CDR3 is TGTGCCAGCAGCTTAGTTGTACGGGCAGGAAGGGTGAATGAGCAGTTCTTC. The chain has TRBV7-2 and TRBJ2-1; D gene unclear. V lost 1 base to trimming and J lost 7 bases, with 20 bases between them. Looked up from germline, CDR1 is SGHTA and CDR2 is FQGNSA. This CDR3 is 17 amino acids long. Using reference TRBV7-2 and TRBJ2-1 for the parts outside the CDR3, the full variable domain is GAGVSQSPSNKVTEKGKDVELRCDPISGHTALYWYRQSLGQGLEFLIYFQGNSAPDKSGLPSDRFSAERTGGSVSTLTIQRTQQEDSAVYLCASSLVVRAGRVNEQFFGPGTRLTVL.

In its sample, this clonotype was seen a few times. V usage is TRBV30 and J usage is TRBJ1-1; the D is unclear. Germline V gene lookup returns CDR1 GTSNPN and CDR2 SVGIG (reference sequence). Trimming took off 6 bases at V and 3 bases at J, with 8 bases between the two ends. The CDR3 is made up of 11 amino acids. The CDR3 DNA is TGTGCCTGTAAGTGGGACACTGAAGCTTTCTTT. This sequence encodes CACKWDTEAFF. Full variable domain (outside the CDR3, taken from reference TRBV30 and TRBJ1-1): SQTIHQWPATLVQPVGSPLSLECTVEGTSNPNLYWYRQAAGRGLQLLFYSVGIGQISSEVPQNLSASRPQDRQFILSSKKLLLSDSGFYLCACKWDTEAFFGQGTRLTVV.

This chain connects TRBV20-1 to TRBJ2-1; D is undetermined. Germline CDR1 is DFQATT and CDR2 is SNEGSKA (reference sequence). This CDR3 has 14 amino acids. The germline V and J ends were trimmed by 5 bases and 3 bases, with 14 bases remaining between them. In DNA form, the CDR3 reads TGCAGTGCTCCTACCAAGTGGGGCTACAATGAGCAGTTCTTC. This translates into CSAPTKWGYNEQFF.

The chain recombines TRBV20-1 with TRBJ2-3; TRBD2 agrees at 16 bases. The CDR3 consists of 19 residues. The germline CDR1 and CDR2 sequences are DFQATT and SNEGSKA (reference sequence). V shed 4 bases and J 5 bases; nucleotides not matched to a gene: 15. In DNA form, the CDR3 reads TGCAGTGCTACTCCGGGACTAGCGGGGGGGGCGAGTGTGGGAGATACGCAGTATTTT. Protein sequence: CSATPGLAGGASVGDTQYF.

Ten or more counts support this clonotype. In DNA form, the CDR3 reads TGTGCCAGCAGTGTGGCAGGCGGAAACACCATATATTTT. Its translation: CASSVAGGNTIYF. The rearrangement joins TRBV6-1 to TRBJ1-3, with D hard to call. V was shortened by 4 bases and J by 4 bases, with 8 bases between the two germline ends. The CDR3 consists of 13 residues. Per germline, CDR1 MNHNS and CDR2 SASEGT.

Only a few counts were recorded for this clonotype. The chain links TRBV11-2 to TRBJ1-6; 10 positions agree with TRBD1. The CDR3 contains 15 residues. The V gene end was trimmed by 6 bases and the J gene end by 13 bases; junction bases not matched to a gene: 12. Looked up from germline, CDR1 is SGHAT and CDR2 is FQNNGV. The CDR3 sequence is CASSPARTGGTPLHF. Here the CDR3 DNA reads TGTGCCAGCAGTCCAGCCCGGACAGGGGGGACCCCCCTCCACTTT.

This clonotype was seen at least ten times. This rearrangement joins TRBV6-1 to TRBJ1-5, with D unresolved. CDR1 is MNHNS, CDR2 SASEGT, per germline. The CDR3 is made up of 13 amino acids. Between the trimmed V and J ends, which lost 3 bases and 0 bases, there was a span of 3 bases. CDR3 in DNA: TGTGCCAGCAGTGATGATAGCAATCAGCCCCAGCATTTT. Translated, it gives CASSDDSNQPQHF.

This clonotype was seen at least ten times. The rearrangement joins TRBV3-1 to TRBJ1-6; TRBD1 is a possible D gene (6 bases). The V gene lost 4 bases and the J gene lost 5 bases, with 15 bases spanning the gap. Germline values: CDR1 LGHDT, CDR2 YNNKEL (reference sequence). The CDR3 totals 16 residues. The CDR3 loop reads CASSRYGQGNNSPLHF. The CDR3 nucleotides are TGTGCCAGCAGCCGGTATGGCCAGGGGAATAATTCACCCCTCCACTTT.

The chain joins TRBV24-1 to TRBJ1-1; D unresolved. Germline V gene sequence: CDR1 KGHDR, CDR2 SFDVKD. The V end was cut by 5 bases, the J end by 1 base, with 7 bases between. This CDR3 is built from 13 residues. The CDR3 nucleotides are TGTGCCACCAGTGGATTACCGAACACTGAAGCTTTCTTT. This translates into CATSGLPNTEAFF.

This clonotype was recorded a few times. The rearrangement links TRBV4-1 to TRBJ2-5; TRBD2 agrees at 8 bases. CDR1 MGHRA and CDR2 YSYEKL come from the germline V gene. The CDR3 is made up of 15 amino acids. V trimming: 0 bases; J trimming: 7 bases; junction bases outside the gene matches: 7. CDR3 sequence reads: CASSQDISGVGTQYF. For the CDR3, the DNA is TGCGCCAGCAGCCAAGATATTAGCGGGGTTGGGACCCAGTACTTC.

This clonotype was observed at least ten times. J is TRBJ2-1 and V is TRBV20-1; D perhaps matches TRBD1 (6 bases). Looked up from germline, CDR1 is DFQATT and CDR2 is SNEGSKA (reference sequence). This CDR3 spans 13 amino acids. V dropped 5 bases and J dropped 6 bases, with 14 bases sitting between them. CDR3 protein: CSAQTGIGNEQFF. The CDR3, as DNA: TGCAGTGCTCAAACAGGGATTGGCAATGAGCAGTTCTTC.

There are many counts of this clonotype. The chain carries TRBV5-4 and TRBJ2-3; D is possibly TRBD1 (6 bases). CDR1 is SGHNT and CDR2 is YYREEE in the germline V gene (reference sequence). Trimming pared 4 bases from V and 2 bases from J, leaving 11 bases between. There are 14 residues in the CDR3. CDR3 DNA sequence: TGTGCCAGCAGCCCGGGACAAGTCACAGATACGCAGTATTTT. Translation: CASSPGQVTDTQYF.

This chain connects TRBV5-4 to TRBJ2-1; 9 positions agree with TRBD2. V lost 0 bases and J lost 5; bases outside the gene matches: 9. The CDR3 loop spans 17 amino acids. Germline loops: CDR1 SGHNT, CDR2 YYREEE (reference sequence). CDR3 amino acids: CASSLDGSGGLHNEQFF. The CDR3 DNA reads TGTGCCAGCAGCTTGGATGGTAGCGGGGGCCTGCACAATGAGCAGTTCTTC.

In its sample, this clonotype was seen a few times. This chain joins TRBV6-5 and TRBJ2-7; 7 bases are shared with TRBD1. Trimming at V came to 2 bases and at J to 3 bases, leaving 7 bases not matched to a gene. This CDR3 comprises 15 residues. Germline V gene data show CDR1 as MNHEY and CDR2 as SVGAGI. CDR3: CASSYRGLRDYEQYF. CDR3 nucleotide sequence: TGTGCCAGCAGTTACAGGGGGCTGAGGGACTACGAGCAGTACTTC.

The chain uses TRBV3-1 and TRBJ2-7; TRBD1 aligns across 9 bases. The CDR3 is 15 amino acids. V dropped 4 bases and J dropped 1; count of bases not matched to a gene: 5. Germline CDR1 LGHDT, CDR2 YNNKEL (reference sequence). For the CDR3, the DNA is TGTGCCAGCAGCCGGACAGGGGATATATCCTACGAGCAGTACTTC. Amino acid sequence: CASSRTGDISYEQYF.

In its sample, this clonotype was seen many times. The rearrangement uses TRBV7-9 and TRBJ1-5; 9 bases map to TRBD1. The germline CDR1 and CDR2 sequences are SEHNR and FQNEAQ (reference sequence). V lost 5 bases to trimming and J lost 5 bases; unmatched junction nucleotides: 10. The CDR3 has 16 amino acids. CDR3 sequence (DNA): TGTGCCAGCAGCCAGGAGCCCCGGGACAGGGATCAGCCCCAGCATTTT. Its translation: CASSQEPRDRDQPQHF.

This clonotype occurred many times. V and J are TRBV11-2 and TRBJ2-7, with 7 bases matching TRBD1. CDR1 SGHAT and CDR2 FQNNGV come from the germline V gene. This CDR3 spans 14 amino acids. V shed 5 bases and J 1 base; nucleotides not matched to a gene: 5. CDR3: CASSPTQGSYEQYF. The CDR3 DNA follows: TGTGCCAGCAGCCCTACACAGGGGTCCTACGAGCAGTACTTC.